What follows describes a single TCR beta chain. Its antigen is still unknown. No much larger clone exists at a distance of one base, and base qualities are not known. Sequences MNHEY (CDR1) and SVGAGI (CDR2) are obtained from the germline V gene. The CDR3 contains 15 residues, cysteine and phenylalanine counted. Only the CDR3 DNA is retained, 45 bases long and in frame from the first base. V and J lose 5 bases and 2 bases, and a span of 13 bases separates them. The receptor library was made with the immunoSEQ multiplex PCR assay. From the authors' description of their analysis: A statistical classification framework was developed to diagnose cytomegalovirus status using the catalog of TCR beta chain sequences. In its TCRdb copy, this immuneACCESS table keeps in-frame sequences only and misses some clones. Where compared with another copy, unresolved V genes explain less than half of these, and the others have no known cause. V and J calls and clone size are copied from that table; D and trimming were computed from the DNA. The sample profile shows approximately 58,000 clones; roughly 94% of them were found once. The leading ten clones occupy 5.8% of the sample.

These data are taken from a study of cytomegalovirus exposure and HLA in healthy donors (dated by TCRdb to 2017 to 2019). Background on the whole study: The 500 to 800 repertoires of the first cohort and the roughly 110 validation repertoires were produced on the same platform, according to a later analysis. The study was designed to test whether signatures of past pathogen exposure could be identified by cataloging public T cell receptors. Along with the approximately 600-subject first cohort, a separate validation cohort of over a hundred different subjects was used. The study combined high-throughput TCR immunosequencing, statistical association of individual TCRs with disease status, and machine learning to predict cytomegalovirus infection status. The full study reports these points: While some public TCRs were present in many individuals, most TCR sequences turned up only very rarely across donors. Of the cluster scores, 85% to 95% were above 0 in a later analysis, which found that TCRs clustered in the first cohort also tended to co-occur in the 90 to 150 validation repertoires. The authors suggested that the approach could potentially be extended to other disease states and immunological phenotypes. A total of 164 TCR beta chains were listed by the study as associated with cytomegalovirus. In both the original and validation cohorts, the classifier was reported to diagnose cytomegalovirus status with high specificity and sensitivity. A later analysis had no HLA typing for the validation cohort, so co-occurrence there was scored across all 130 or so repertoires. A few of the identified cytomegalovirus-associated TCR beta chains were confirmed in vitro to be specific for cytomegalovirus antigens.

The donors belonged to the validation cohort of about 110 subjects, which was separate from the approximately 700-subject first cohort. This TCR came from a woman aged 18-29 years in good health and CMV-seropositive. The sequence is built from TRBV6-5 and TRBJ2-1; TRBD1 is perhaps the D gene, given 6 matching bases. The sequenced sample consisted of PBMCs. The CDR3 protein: CASSALGGPYNEQFF. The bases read TGTGCCAGCAGTGCCCTAGGGGGTCCCTACAATGAGCAGTTCTTC.